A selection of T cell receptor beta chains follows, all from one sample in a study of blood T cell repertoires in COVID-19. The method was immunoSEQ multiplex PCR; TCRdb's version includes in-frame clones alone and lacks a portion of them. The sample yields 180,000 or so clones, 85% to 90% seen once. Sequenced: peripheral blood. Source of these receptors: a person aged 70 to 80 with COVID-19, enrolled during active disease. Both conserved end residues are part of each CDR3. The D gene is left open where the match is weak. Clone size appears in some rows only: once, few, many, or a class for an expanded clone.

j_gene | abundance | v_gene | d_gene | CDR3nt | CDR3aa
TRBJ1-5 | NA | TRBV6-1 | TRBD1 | TGTGCCAGCAGTAAAGGTGGCGTGCCGGACAGGGGAAATCAGCCCCAGCATTTT | CASSKGGVPDRGNQPQHF
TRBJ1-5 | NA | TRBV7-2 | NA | TGTGCCAGCAGCTCCGGGTCGTGGAGCAATCAGCCCCAGCATTTT | CASSSGSWSNQPQHF
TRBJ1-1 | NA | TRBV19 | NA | TGTGCCAGTCGGGAGAACACTGAAGCTTTCTTT | CASRENTEAFF
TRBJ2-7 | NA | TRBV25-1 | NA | TGTGCCAGCAGTGAATGGGACACCTACGAGCAGTACTTC | CASSEWDTYEQYF
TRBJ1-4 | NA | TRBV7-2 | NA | TGTGCCAGCAGCTTACAATTCGGTCGTATGGAGGAAAAACTGTTTTTT | CASSLQFGRMEEKLFF
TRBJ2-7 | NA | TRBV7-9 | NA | TGTGCCAGCAGCTCTGCCCCCGGGATGTCCTACGAGCAGTACTTC | CASSSAPGMSYEQYF
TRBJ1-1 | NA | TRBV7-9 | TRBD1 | TGTGCCAGCAGCCCCGGGACAGCGAACACTGAAGCTTTCTTT | CASSPGTANTEAFF
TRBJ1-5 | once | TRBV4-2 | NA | TGTGCCAGCAGCCAAGATACAGGGTATCAGCCCCAGCATTTT | CASSQDTGYQPQHF
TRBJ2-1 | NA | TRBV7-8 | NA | TGTGCCAGCAACCGCGAAGGAGGTAGGGATGAGCAGTTCTTC | CASNREGGRDEQFF
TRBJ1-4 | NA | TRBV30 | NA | TGTGCCTGGAGTTTTGATCGAGGGGGTGGAGAAAAACTGTTTTTT | CAWSFDRGGGEKLFF
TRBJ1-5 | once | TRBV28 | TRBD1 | TGTGCCAGCGCTCTAGGGGGCTCAAATCAGCCCCAGCATTTT | CASALGGSNQPQHF
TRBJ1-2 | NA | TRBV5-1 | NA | TGCGCCAGCAGCCCGGGAGGGAACTATGGCTACACCTTC | CASSPGGNYGYTF
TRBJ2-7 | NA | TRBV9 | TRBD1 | TGTGCCAGCAGCGTCGCCGTGACAGGGGCTTCCGAGCAGTACTTC | CASSVAVTGASEQYF
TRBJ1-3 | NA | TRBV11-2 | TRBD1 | TGTGCCAGCAGCTTAGTGGCAGGGGGCGAAGGAAACACCATATATTTT | CASSLVAGGEGNTIYF
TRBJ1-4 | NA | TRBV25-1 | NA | TGTGCCAGCAGTGAGGGCAGGGGCATAACTAATGAAAAACTGTTTTTT | CASSEGRGITNEKLFF